The clone carrying this T cell receptor (beta chain) was detected only once. This sample is part of a study of cytomegalovirus exposure and HLA in healthy donors. Germline V lookup: CDR1 SGHVS, CDR2 FQNEAQ. V gave up 5 bases and J gave up 5 bases; unmatched junction bases: 6. The CDR3 runs 15 residues. Clones were sequenced by immunoSEQ multiplex PCR, and TCRdb holds only the in-frame ones, with some missing. In the table there are more than 85,000 clones, just under 95% of which are singletons. The sequence was collected from a woman aged 18-29 years in good health and CMV-seronegative. The genes are TRBV7-8 and TRBJ2-5; TRBD2 agrees at 12 bases. The sequenced sample was PBMCs. CDR3 residues: CASSPWTSGVETQYF. CDR3 sequence (DNA): TGTGCCAGCAGCCCTTGGACTAGCGGGGTGGAGACCCAGTACTTC.